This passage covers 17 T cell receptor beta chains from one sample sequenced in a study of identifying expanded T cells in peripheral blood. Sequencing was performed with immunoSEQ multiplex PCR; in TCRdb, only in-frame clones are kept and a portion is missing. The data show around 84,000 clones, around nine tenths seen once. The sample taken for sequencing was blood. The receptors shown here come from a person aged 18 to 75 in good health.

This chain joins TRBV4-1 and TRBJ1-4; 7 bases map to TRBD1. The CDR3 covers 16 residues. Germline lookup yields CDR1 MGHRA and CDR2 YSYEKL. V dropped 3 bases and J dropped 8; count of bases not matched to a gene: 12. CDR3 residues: CASSHEGGSINEKLFF. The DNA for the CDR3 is TGCGCCAGCAGCCACGAAGGGGGCAGCATTAACGAAAAACTGTTTTTT.

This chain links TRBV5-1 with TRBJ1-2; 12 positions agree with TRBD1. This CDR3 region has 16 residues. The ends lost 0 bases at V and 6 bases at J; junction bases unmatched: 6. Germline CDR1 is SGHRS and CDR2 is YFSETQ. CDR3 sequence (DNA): TGCGCCAGCAGCTTGGTTATTGGGACAGGGGGCCATGGCTACACCTTC. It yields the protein CASSLVIGTGGHGYTF. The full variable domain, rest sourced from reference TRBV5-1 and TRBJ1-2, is KAGVTQTPRYLIKTRGQQVTLSCSPISGHRSVSWYQQTPGQGLQFLFEYFSETQRNKGNFPGRFSGRQFSNSRSEMNVSTLELGDSALYLCASSLVIGTGGHGYTFGSGTRLTVV.

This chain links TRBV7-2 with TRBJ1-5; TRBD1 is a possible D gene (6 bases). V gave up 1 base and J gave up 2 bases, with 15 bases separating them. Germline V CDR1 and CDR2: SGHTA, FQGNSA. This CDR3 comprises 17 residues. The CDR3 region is CASSLVSGGLGNQPQHF. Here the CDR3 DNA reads TGTGCCAGCAGCTTAGTCTCGGGGGGGCTTGGCAATCAGCCCCAGCATTTT.

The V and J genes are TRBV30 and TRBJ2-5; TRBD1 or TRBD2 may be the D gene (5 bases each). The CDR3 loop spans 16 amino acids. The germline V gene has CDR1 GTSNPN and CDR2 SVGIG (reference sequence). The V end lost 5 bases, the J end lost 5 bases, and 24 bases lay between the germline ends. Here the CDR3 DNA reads TGTGCCTGGGGGACCGGAAGGGACCTCCCTGGGGAGACCCAGTACTTC. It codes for CAWGTGRDLPGETQYF.

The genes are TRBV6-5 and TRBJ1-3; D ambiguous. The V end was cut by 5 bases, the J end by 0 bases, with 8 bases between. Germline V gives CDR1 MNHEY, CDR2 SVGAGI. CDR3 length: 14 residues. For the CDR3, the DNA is TGTGCCAGCAGTATGAAACCCTCTGGAAACACCATATATTTT. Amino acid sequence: CASSMKPSGNTIYF.

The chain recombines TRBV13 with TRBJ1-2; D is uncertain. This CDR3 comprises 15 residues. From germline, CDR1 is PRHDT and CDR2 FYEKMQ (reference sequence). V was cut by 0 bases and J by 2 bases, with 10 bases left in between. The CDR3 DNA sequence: TGTGCCAGCAGCTTAGGCGGCACCCTCAACTATGGCTACACCTTC. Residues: CASSLGGTLNYGYTF.

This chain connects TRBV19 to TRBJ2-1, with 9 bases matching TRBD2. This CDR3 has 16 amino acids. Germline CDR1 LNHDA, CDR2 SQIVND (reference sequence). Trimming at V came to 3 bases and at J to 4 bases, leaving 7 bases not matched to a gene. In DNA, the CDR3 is TGTGCCAGTAGTATTCGGTCTAGCGGGGTATACAATGAGCAGTTCTTC. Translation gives CASSIRSSGVYNEQFF.

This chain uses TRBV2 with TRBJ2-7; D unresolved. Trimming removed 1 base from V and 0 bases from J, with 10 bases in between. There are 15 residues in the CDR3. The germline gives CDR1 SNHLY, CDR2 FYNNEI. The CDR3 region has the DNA TGTGCCAGCAGTGAAGGGACCGCTAGCTCCTACGAGCAGTACTTC. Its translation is CASSEGTASSYEQYF.

In DNA form, the CDR3 reads TGTGCCAGCAGCTTGGACAACACCATATATTTT. Translated: CASSLDNTIYF. The chain couples TRBV5-6 to TRBJ1-3, with unresolved D. Germline CDR1 SGHDT, CDR2 YYEEEE. V was shortened by 0 bases and J by 7 bases, with 2 bases between the two germline ends. CDR3 length: 11 amino acids.

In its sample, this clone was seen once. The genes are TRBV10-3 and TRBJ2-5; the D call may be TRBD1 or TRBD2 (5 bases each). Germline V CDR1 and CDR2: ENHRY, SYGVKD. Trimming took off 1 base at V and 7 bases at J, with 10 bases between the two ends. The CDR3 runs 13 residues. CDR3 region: CAISELGVGTQYF. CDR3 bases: TGTGCCATCAGTGAGTTGGGGGTAGGGACCCAGTACTTC.

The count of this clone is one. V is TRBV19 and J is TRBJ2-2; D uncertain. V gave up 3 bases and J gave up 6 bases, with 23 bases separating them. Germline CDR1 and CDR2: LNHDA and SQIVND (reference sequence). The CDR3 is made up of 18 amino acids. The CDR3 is CASSMAELQLGASGELFF. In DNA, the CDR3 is TGTGCCAGTAGTATGGCAGAACTTCAATTAGGAGCCTCCGGGGAGCTGTTTTTT.

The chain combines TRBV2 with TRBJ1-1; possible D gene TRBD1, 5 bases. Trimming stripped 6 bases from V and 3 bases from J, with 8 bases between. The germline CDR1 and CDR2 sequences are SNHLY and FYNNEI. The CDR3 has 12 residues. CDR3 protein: CASSGGYTEAFF. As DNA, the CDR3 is TGTGCCAGCAGCGGGGGATACACTGAAGCTTTCTTT.

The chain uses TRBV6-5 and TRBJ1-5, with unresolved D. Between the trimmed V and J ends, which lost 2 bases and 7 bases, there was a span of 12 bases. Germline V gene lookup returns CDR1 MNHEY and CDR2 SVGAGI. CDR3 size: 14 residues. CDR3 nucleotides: TGTGCCAGCAGTTACGGGATGGGAGGACAGCCCCAGCATTTT. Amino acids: CASSYGMGGQPQHF.

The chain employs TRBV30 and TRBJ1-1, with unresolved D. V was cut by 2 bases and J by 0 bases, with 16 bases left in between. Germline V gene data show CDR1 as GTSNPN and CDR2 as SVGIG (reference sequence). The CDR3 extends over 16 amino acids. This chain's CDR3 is CAWSWGGYGVNTEAFF. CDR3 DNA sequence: TGTGCCTGGAGTTGGGGAGGGTACGGAGTGAACACTGAAGCTTTCTTT.

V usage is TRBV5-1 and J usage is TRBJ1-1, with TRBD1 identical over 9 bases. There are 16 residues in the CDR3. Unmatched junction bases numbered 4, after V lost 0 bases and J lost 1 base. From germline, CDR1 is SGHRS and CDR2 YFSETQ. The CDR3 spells CASSLAGTGKNTEAFF. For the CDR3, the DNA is TGCGCCAGCAGCTTGGCCGGGACAGGGAAGAACACTGAAGCTTTCTTT.

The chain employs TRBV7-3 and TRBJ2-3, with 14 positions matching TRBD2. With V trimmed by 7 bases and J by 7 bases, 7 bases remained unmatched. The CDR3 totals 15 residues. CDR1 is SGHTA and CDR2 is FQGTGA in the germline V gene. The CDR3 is CASTKGLAGDNTQYF. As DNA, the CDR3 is TGTGCCAGCACCAAGGGACTAGCGGGAGATAATACGCAGTATTTT.

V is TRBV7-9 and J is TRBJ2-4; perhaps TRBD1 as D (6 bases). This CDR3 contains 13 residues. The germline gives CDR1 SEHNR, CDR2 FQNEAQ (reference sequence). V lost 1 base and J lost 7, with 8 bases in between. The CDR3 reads CASSLGQDNIQYF. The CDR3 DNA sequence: TGTGCCAGCAGCTTAGGACAGGACAACATTCAGTACTTC. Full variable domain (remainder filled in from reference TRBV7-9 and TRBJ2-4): DTGVSQNPRHKITKRGQNVTFRCDPISEHNRLYWYRQTLGQGPEFLTYFQNEAQLEKSRLLSDRFSAERPKGSFSTLEIQRTEQGDSAMYLCASSLGQDNIQYFGAGTRLSVL.